Listed below are T cell receptor beta chains from one sample, sequenced in a study of cytomegalovirus exposure and HLA in healthy donors. Clones were read by immunoSEQ multiplex PCR, and TCRdb kept only the in-frame ones, dropping some. Of 150,000 to 200,000 clones listed, approximately 84% were seen once; the top ten hold about 4.9%. Sample: PBMCs. The origin of the receptors is a man aged 18-30 years in good health and CMV-seronegative. The CDR3 runs from the conserved cysteine through the conserved F or W. A D gene is named only where the DNA matches it firmly. Size is stated for part of the rows, as once, few or many counts, or as a class when the clone is expanded.

-	-	TRBJ2-7	TRBV6-5	CASSYRGGDEQYF	TGTGCCAGCAGTTACCGTGGAGGGGACGAGCAGTACTTC
-	-	TRBJ2-7	TRBV14	CASSQDESGASYDEQYF	TGTGCCAGCAGCCAAGATGAGAGTGGAGCATCGTACGACGAGCAGTACTTC
-	TRBD1	TRBJ2-1	TRBV25-1	CASSGRQGAIVNEQFF	TGTGCCAGCAGTGGGCGACAGGGGGCAATCGTCAATGAGCAGTTCTTC
-	-	TRBJ1-5	TRBV7-9	CASSFTGSQPQHF	TGTGCCAGCAGCTTTACGGGGTCTCAGCCCCAGCATTTT
few	-	TRBJ1-2	TRBV29-1	CSVEDPKRAYGYTF	TGCAGCGTTGAAGATCCGAAGAGAGCCTATGGCTACACCTTC
-	-	TRBJ2-7	TRBV5-1	CASRSPPGGGTEQYF	TGCGCCAGCAGGTCCCCCCCTGGCGGTGGCACCGAGCAGTACTTC
once	TRBD2	TRBJ2-7	TRBV5-6	CASSSEGTSFTYEQYF	TGTGCCAGCAGCTCGGAGGGGACTAGCTTCACCTACGAGCAGTACTTC
-	TRBD1	TRBJ1-1	TRBV5-1	CASSLGQGAEAFF	TGCGCCAGCAGCTTGGGCCAGGGGGCTGAAGCTTTCTTT
-	TRBD1	TRBJ1-1	TRBV4-1	CASSQPRQGTNTEAFF	TGCGCCAGCAGCCAACCCAGACAGGGGACAAACACTGAAGCTTTCTTT
-	TRBD2	TRBJ2-6	TRBV18	CASSGLAGASGANVLTF	TGTGCCAGCTCAGGACTAGCGGGGGCCTCTGGGGCCAACGTCCTGACTTTC
-	-	TRBJ1-1	TRBV6-5	CASSAIFGVTEAFF	TGTGCCAGCAGCGCGATCTTCGGGGTGACTGAAGCTTTCTTT
-	-	TRBJ1-2	TRBV7-9	CASGGGGNGYTF	TGTGCCAGCGGTGGGGGGGGAAATGGCTACACCTTC
-	TRBD1	TRBJ2-1	TRBV18	CASSPVTGTGLYNEQFF	TGTGCCAGCTCACCAGTTACGGGGACAGGGTTATACAATGAGCAGTTCTTC
-	TRBD2	TRBJ2-1	TRBV19	CASSTLTSGGITSYNEQFF	TGTGCCAGTAGTACCCTGACTAGCGGGGGTATAACATCCTACAATGAGCAGTTCTTC
-	-	TRBJ2-7	TRBV6-5	CASSYSAGYEQYF	TGTGCCAGCAGTTACTCAGCAGGGTACGAGCAGTACTTC
-	-	TRBJ1-1	TRBV6-1	CASSEWGRPNTEAFF	TGTGCCAGCAGTGAATGGGGCCGCCCGAACACTGAAGCTTTCTTT
-	TRBD1	TRBJ1-1	TRBV2	CASSEVGQGRDEAFF	TGTGCCAGCAGTGAAGTAGGACAGGGCCGTGATGAAGCTTTCTTT
-	TRBD1	TRBJ1-1	TRBV18	CASSPLDQGGLNTEAFF	TGTGCCAGCTCACCGTTAGACCAGGGGGGTCTGAACACTGAAGCTTTCTTT
-	-	TRBJ2-1	TRBV4-3	CASSQGRDSYNEQFF	TGCGCCAGCAGCCAGGGGCGAGACTCCTACAATGAGCAGTTCTTC